These 20 T cell receptor beta chains were all obtained from the same sample, sequenced in a study of shared clonotypes between healthy human individuals. Repertoires were generated with immunoSEQ multiplex PCR, while TCRdb's copy carries only in-frame clones and drops some. The data show about 120,000 clones, with 68% seen just once and 24% held by the top ten. The sequenced material came from memory CD8+ T cells sorted from blood. Subset meaning: CD45RO+ cells pooled with CCR7-negative TemRA cells. The origin of the receptors is a woman between 25 and 40 years old in good health.

The V and J genes are TRBV9 and TRBJ1-3; maybe TRBD1 (6 bases). Germline V lookup: CDR1 SGDLS, CDR2 YYNGEE. The CDR3 spans 16 residues. The ends were cut back, 3 bases at V and 0 bases at J, with 13 bases in the middle. DNA for the CDR3: TGTGCCAGCAGCGGAGGGGGGCTGAGCTCTGGAAACACCATATATTTT. This encodes CASSGGGLSSGNTIYF.

This clone showed up many times. This chain connects TRBV29-1 to TRBJ2-2; TRBD1 matches 7 bases. The junction had 6 bases not matched to a gene; V was cut back by 7 bases and J by 1 base. The CDR3 has 14 amino acids. The V gene's germline CDR1 is SQVTM and CDR2 ANQGSEA. The CDR3 DNA sequence: TGCAGCGCCAGAAGGACAGGGAACACCGGGGAGCTGTTTTTT. This gives the protein CSARRTGNTGELFF.

J is TRBJ2-7 and V is TRBV6-4; D possibly uses TRBD1 or TRBD2 (5 bases each). The germline gives CDR1 MRHNA, CDR2 SNTAGT. The length of the CDR3 is 14 residues. Trimming removed 4 bases at V and 0 bases at J, with 10 bases between. CDR3 sequence reads: CASSARGASYEQYF. The CDR3 region has the DNA TGTGCCAGCAGTGCGAGGGGAGCCTCCTACGAGCAGTACTTC.

V is TRBV5-1 and J is TRBJ2-1, with 16 bases aligning to TRBD2. In germline, CDR1 is SGHRS, CDR2 YFSETQ. This CDR3 spans 17 amino acids. Trimming at V came to 5 bases and at J to 7 bases, leaving 9 bases not matched to a gene. CDR3 nucleotide sequence: TGCGCCAGCAGAGGGGGACTAGCGGGAGGGTCCTGGAATGAGCAGTTCTTC. Residues: CASRGGLAGGSWNEQFF.

This clone showed up just a few times. The chain has TRBV4-1 and TRBJ1-3; D uncertain. Per germline, CDR1 MGHRA and CDR2 YSYEKL. The V end was cut by 1 base, the J end by 3 bases, with 4 bases between. CDR3 length: 13 amino acids. CDR3 DNA sequence: TGCGCCAGCAGCCAAGTACGTGGAAACACCATATATTTT. It translates to CASSQVRGNTIYF.

V and J are TRBV19 and TRBJ2-7; unclear D gene. Trimming shortened V by 6 bases and J by 6 bases, and 9 bases separated the two germline ends. Germline V gives CDR1 LNHDA, CDR2 SQIVND (reference sequence). The CDR3 contains 11 residues. The CDR3 bases are TGTGCCAGTAGATCGGGTTCCGAGCAGTACTTC. It yields the protein CASRSGSEQYF.

The chain couples TRBV7-6 to TRBJ2-1; D tentatively fits TRBD1 or TRBD2 (5 bases each). The V and J ends lost 5 bases and 8 bases respectively, with 13 bases between them. CDR3 size: 13 residues. Germline assignment: CDR1 SGHVS and CDR2 FNYEAQ. CDR3 DNA sequence: TGTGCCAGCAGCCCGGGACCCAACTATGAGCAGTTCTTC. It is translated as CASSPGPNYEQFF.

The genes are TRBV21-1 and TRBJ2-1; the table's D call, TRBD2, was not checked against the DNA. TRBV21-1 constitutes a pseudogene. The CDR3 is 18 residues long. The CDR3 DNA follows: TGTGCCAGCAGCAAAGGGTGGTTAGTAGCGGGAAGGTACAATGAGCAGTTCTTC. Amino acid sequence: CASSKGWLVAGRYNEQFF.

The V gene is TRBV19, the J gene TRBJ2-1; D is unclear. Germline V lookup: CDR1 LNHDA, CDR2 SQIVND (reference sequence). CDR3 length equals 14 residues. Trimming took 9 bases from V and 3 from J, leaving 15 bases between them. CDR3 residues: CASHRVGCYNEQFF. For the CDR3, the DNA is TGTGCCAGCCACCGTGTCGGGTGCTACAATGAGCAGTTCTTC.

For this clone: The same CDR3 can be traced to other DNA sequences in this sample. This chain links TRBV5-1 with TRBJ1-1; D not resolved. V was cut by 3 bases and J by 0 bases, with 6 bases left in between. The CDR3 is 13 amino acids. CDR1 SGHRS and CDR2 YFSETQ come from the germline V gene. CDR3 protein: CASSYGVNTEAFF. CDR3 bases: TGCGCCAGCAGCTACGGCGTGAACACTGAAGCTTTCTTT.

V gene TRBV18 combines with J gene TRBJ1-4; D not certain. V lost 6 bases and J lost 4, with 12 bases in between. In germline, CDR1 is KGHSH, CDR2 LQKENI. The CDR3 is 14 amino acids. The CDR3 region is CASSSRRNNEKLFF. DNA of the CDR3: TGTGCCAGCTCGTCTCGCCGCAATAATGAAAAACTGTTTTTT.

The J gene is TRBJ1-4, the V gene TRBV25-1; 8 nucleotides align to TRBD1. Germline CDR1 MGHDK, CDR2 SYGVNS. The CDR3 runs to 16 residues. Trimming at V came to 3 bases and at J to 7 bases, leaving 10 bases not matched to a gene. The CDR3 protein is CASSDSQDRELEKLFF. CDR3 nucleotides: TGTGCCAGCAGTGATTCTCAGGACAGGGAACTTGAAAAACTGTTTTTT. Full variable domain (outside the CDR3, taken from reference TRBV25-1 and TRBJ1-4): EADIYQTPRYLVIGTGKKITLECSQTMGHDKMYWYQQDPGMELHLIHYSYGVNSTEKGDLSSESTVSRIRTEHFPLTLESARPSHTSQYLCASSDSQDRELEKLFFGSGTQLSVL.

The chain joins TRBV7-8 to TRBJ2-3; D remains unclear. Germline CDR1 reads SGHVS; CDR2 reads FQNEAQ. V lost 1 base and J 2 bases, leaving 19 bases between the germline ends. CDR3 length: 18 amino acids. CDR3 residues: CASSLDERGDSHTDTQYF. In DNA form, the CDR3 reads TGTGCCAGCAGCTTAGACGAGCGAGGAGATTCCCACACAGATACGCAGTATTTT.

The chain employs TRBV7-9 and TRBJ2-1; D possibly uses TRBD1 or TRBD2 (5 bases each). The length of the CDR3 is 15 residues. Germline V gene data show CDR1 as SEHNR and CDR2 as FQNEAQ (reference sequence). V gave up 6 bases and J gave up 8 bases, with 20 bases separating them. In nucleotides, the CDR3 is TGTGCCAGCAGTTGCCGGGACGCCATCACCCATGAGCAGTTCTTC. Amino acids: CASSCRDAITHEQFF.

This clone came up once. The chain employs TRBV7-9 and TRBJ1-4; no definite D call. Germline assignment: CDR1 SEHNR and CDR2 FQNEAQ (reference sequence). V was trimmed by 5 bases and J by 4 bases, leaving 26 bases between them. The CDR3 totals 19 residues. The CDR3 sequence: CASSVRREGYSVLNEKLFF. CDR3 DNA: TGTGCCAGCAGCGTGAGGAGAGAGGGATACAGCGTCCTTAATGAAAAACTGTTTTTT.

The chain is built from TRBV28 and TRBJ2-7; 8 bases are a match to TRBD1. Germline trimming cut 6 bases from V and 3 bases from J; bases unmatched to any gene: 10. Germline V CDR1 and CDR2: MDHEN, SYDVKM. CDR3 length equals 15 residues. The CDR3 here is CASSSTGQAFYEQYF. DNA for the CDR3: TGTGCCAGCAGCAGCACGGGACAGGCCTTCTACGAGCAGTACTTC.

V and J are TRBV6-6 and TRBJ1-4, with 8 nucleotides matching TRBD1. V trimming: 4 bases; J trimming: 6 bases; junction bases outside the gene matches: 10. CDR1 is MNHNY and CDR2 is SVGAGI in the germline V gene (reference sequence). CDR3 length: 16 amino acids. The CDR3 protein is CASSSPRTGNHEKLFF. CDR3 sequence (DNA): TGTGCCAGCAGTTCCCCTAGGACAGGGAATCATGAAAAACTGTTTTTT.

The chain links TRBV4-2 to TRBJ1-2; 10 bases line up with TRBD1. V was clipped by 1 base and J by 8 bases; unmatched bases: 4. The CDR3 consists of 14 residues. Germline loops: CDR1 LGHNA, CDR2 YNFKEQ. CDR3 coding DNA: TGTGCCAGCAGCCAAGTGGGGACAGGGGACGGCTACACCTTC. Translated, it gives CASSQVGTGDGYTF.

V usage is TRBV7-9 and J usage is TRBJ1-1, with no clear D. CDR1 and CDR2 (germline): SEHNR, FQNEAQ (reference sequence). The CDR3 consists of 15 residues. V was shortened by 5 bases and J by 0 bases, with 13 bases between the two germline ends. CDR3 protein: CASSPSGSLNTEAFF. The CDR3, as DNA: TGTGCCAGCAGCCCCTCGGGGAGTTTGAACACTGAAGCTTTCTTT.

The chain joins TRBV29-1 to TRBJ2-7, with 7 nucleotides matching TRBD1. Germline loops: CDR1 SQVTM, CDR2 ANQGSEA. V dropped 5 bases and J dropped 3; count of bases not matched to a gene: 7. The length of the CDR3 is 13 residues. CDR3 loop: CSVIGTENYEQYF. DNA for the CDR3: TGCAGCGTTATCGGGACAGAGAACTACGAGCAGTACTTC.